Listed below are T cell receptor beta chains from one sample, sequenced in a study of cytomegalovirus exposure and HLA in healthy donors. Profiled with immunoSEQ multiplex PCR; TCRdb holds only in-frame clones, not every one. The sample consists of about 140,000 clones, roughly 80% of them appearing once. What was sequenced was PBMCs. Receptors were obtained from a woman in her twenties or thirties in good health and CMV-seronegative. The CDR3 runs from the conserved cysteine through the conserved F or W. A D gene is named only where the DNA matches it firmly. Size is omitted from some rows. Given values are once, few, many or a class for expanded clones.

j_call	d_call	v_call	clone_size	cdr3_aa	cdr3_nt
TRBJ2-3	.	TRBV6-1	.	CASSGGDTQYF	TGTGCCAGCAGTGGAGGGGATACGCAGTATTTT
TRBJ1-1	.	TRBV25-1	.	CATRGPNTEAFF	TGTGCCACCCGAGGGCCGAACACTGAAGCTTTCTTT
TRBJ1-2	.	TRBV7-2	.	CASSFPGYRYTF	TGTGCCAGCAGCTTTCCGGGGTATCGCTACACCTTC
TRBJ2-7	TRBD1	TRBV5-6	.	CASSRNPGQTYEQYF	TGTGCCAGCAGCAGAAACCCGGGACAGACCTACGAGCAGTACTTC
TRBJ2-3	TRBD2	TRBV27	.	CASSSRTSGPTDTQYF	TGTGCCAGCAGTTCGAGGACTAGCGGGCCCACAGATACGCAGTATTTT
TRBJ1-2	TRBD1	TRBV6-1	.	CASSVDRGYGYTF	TGTGCCAGCAGTGTGGACAGGGGTTATGGCTACACCTTC
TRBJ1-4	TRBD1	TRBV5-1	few	CASSLGTGREKLFF	TGCGCCAGCAGCTTGGGGACAGGCCGTGAAAAACTGTTTTTT
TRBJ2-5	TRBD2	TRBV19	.	CASSSPGLAVLETQYF	TGTGCCAGTAGTAGCCCTGGACTAGCGGTCCTAGAGACCCAGTACTTC
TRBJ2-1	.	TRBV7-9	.	CASTEEGSAYNEQFF	TGTGCCAGCACCGAGGAGGGGAGCGCCTACAATGAGCAGTTCTTC
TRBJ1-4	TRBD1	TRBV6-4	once	CASSDSEGQRQRNEKLFF	TGTGCCAGCAGTGACTCTGAGGGACAGAGGCAGAGGAATGAAAAACTGTTTTTT
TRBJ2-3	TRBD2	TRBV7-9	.	CASSLSGTTTDTQYF	TGTGCCAGCAGCTTAAGCGGGACGACGACAGATACGCAGTATTTT
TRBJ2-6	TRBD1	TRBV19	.	CASSVRGPGANVLTF	TGTGCCAGTAGTGTCAGGGGGCCTGGGGCCAACGTCCTGACTTTC
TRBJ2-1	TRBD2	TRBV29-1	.	CSVEFTGLAGGPWGEQFF	TGCAGCGTTGAATTCACTGGACTAGCGGGAGGTCCCTGGGGGGAGCAGTTCTTC
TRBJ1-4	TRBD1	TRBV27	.	CASSPGTGRANEKLFF	TGTGCCAGCAGTCCCGGGACAGGGAGGGCTAATGAAAAACTGTTTTTT
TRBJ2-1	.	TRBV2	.	CASSLTGNPYNEQFF	TGTGCCAGCAGTCTAACAGGGAACCCCTACAATGAGCAGTTCTTC
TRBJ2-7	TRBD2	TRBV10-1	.	CASSPLAGGRSYEQYF	TGCGCCAGCAGTCCACTAGCGGGAGGGAGGTCCTACGAGCAGTACTTC
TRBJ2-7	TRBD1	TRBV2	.	CASSARTGAYEQYF	TGTGCCAGCAGTGCAAGGACAGGGGCCTACGAGCAGTACTTC
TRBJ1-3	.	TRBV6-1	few	CASSPTYSGNTIYF	TGTGCCAGCAGCCCGACTTACTCTGGAAACACCATATATTTT
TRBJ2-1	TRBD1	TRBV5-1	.	CASSLDGTGGAYEQFF	TGCGCCAGCAGCTTGGACGGGACAGGGGGCGCATATGAGCAGTTCTTC
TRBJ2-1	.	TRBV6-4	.	CASSDSKYRPYNEQFF	TGTGCCAGCAGTGACTCGAAGTACAGGCCCTACAATGAGCAGTTCTTC
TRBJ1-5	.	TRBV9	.	CASSVAGGGNQPQHF	TGTGCCAGCAGCGTAGCGGGGGGTGGCAATCAGCCCCAGCATTTT
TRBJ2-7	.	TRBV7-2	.	CASSPGHRSNEQYF	TGTGCCAGCAGCCCGGGACATCGTAGCAACGAGCAGTACTTC
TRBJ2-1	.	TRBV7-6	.	CASSLAGTPYNEQFF	TGTGCCAGCAGCTTAGCCGGGACTCCCTACAATGAGCAGTTCTTC
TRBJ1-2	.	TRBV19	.	CASSTHTGTNYGYTF	TGTGCCAGTAGTACCCATACGGGGACTAACTATGGCTACACCTTC
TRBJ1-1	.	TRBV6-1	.	CASSERGRPRGNTEAFF	TGTGCCAGCAGTGAAAGGGGAAGGCCCCGTGGGAACACTGAAGCTTTCTTT
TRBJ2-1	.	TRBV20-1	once	CSATGYNEQFF	TGCAGTGCTACAGGGTACAATGAGCAGTTCTTC
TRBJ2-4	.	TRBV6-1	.	CASSQRTAVGIQYF	TGTGCCAGCAGTCAGAGGACTGCGGTTGGCATTCAGTACTTC
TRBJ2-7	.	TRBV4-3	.	CASSKDISYEQYF	TGCGCCAGCAGCAAGGACATCTCCTACGAGCAGTACTTC
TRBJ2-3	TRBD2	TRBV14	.	CASSHLEREPGDTQYF	TGTGCCAGCAGCCACCTTGAGCGGGAGCCAGGAGATACGCAGTATTTT
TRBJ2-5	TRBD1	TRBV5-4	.	CASSEGTGVQETQYF	TGTGCCAGCAGCGAGGGGACAGGGGTTCAAGAGACCCAGTACTTC
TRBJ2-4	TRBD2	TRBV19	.	CASSPGGLAGVQYF	TGTGCCAGTAGTCCCGGGGGACTAGCGGGAGTACAGTACTTC
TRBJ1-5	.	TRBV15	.	CATSREGGYSNQPQHF	TGTGCCACCAGCAGAGAGGGAGGTTATAGCAATCAGCCCCAGCATTTT
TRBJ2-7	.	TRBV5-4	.	CAMSGTAYEQYF	TGTGCCATGTCCGGGACTGCATACGAGCAGTACTTC
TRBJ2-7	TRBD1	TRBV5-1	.	CASSFGRQGFEQYF	TGCGCCAGCAGCTTCGGGCGACAGGGTTTTGAGCAGTACTTC
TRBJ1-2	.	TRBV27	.	CASSFTASYGYTF	TGTGCCAGCAGTTTCACAGCTTCCTATGGCTACACCTTC
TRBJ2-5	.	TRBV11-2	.	CASSLGRGGETQYF	TGTGCCAGCAGCTTAGGGAGGGGGGGGGAGACCCAGTACTTC
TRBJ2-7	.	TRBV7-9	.	CSSSPSPGADSHEQYF	TGTTCCAGCAGTCCCTCCCCGGGAGCTGATTCCCACGAGCAGTACTTC
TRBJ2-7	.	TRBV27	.	CASSFSGFYEQYF	TGTGCCAGCAGTTTCTCAGGGTTCTACGAGCAGTACTTC
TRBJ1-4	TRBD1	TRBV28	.	CASSLLGTGDEKLFF	TGTGCCAGCAGTTTATTGGGGACAGGGGATGAAAAACTGTTTTTT
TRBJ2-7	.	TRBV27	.	CASSDVGGSYEQYF	TGTGCCAGCAGTGACGTCGGGGGTTCCTACGAGCAGTACTTC
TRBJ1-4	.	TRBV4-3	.	CASSQNRWGRGLFF	TGCGCCAGCAGCCAGAACCGTTGGGGAAGAGGGCTGTTTTTT
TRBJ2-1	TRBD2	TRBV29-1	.	CSVGSGVEQFF	TGCAGCGTGGGTAGCGGGGTTGAGCAGTTCTTC